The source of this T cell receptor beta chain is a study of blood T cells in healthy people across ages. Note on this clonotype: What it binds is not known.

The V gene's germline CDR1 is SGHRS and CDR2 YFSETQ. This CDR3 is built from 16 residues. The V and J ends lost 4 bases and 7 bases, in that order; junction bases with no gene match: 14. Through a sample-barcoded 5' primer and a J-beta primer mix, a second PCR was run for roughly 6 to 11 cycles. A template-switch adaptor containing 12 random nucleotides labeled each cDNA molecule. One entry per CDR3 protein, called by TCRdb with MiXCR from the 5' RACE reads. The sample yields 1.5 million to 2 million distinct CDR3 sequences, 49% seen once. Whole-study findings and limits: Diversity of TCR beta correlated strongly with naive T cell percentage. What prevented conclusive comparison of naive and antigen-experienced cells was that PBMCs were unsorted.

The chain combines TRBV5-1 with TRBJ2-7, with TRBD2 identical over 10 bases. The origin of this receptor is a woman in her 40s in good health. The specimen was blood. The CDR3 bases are TGCGCCAGCAGCATCGCTAGCGGGGGACGATACAATGAGCAGTACTTC. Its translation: CASSIASGGRYNEQYF.